This T cell receptor (beta chain) stems from a study of cytomegalovirus exposure and HLA in healthy donors. Study-level information: Of approximately 400 genotyped donors, roughly 81% clustered with self-reported Caucasian donors.

Broader study findings: Data from an earlier analysis indicated that most TCR beta V segments were productive either about 90% or about 30% of the time. Later on, a genetic analysis was performed. It linked a missense variant in DCLRE1C with V- and J-gene trimming of TCR beta.

Germline V gives CDR1 SGHRS, CDR2 YFSETQ. V was trimmed by 7 bases and J by 5 bases, leaving 10 bases between them. CDR3 length equals 12 residues. The PCR was carried out with 60 Vbeta primers and 13 Jbeta primers. How the authors handled the data: Later, roughly 86 million unique TCR beta chains were counted in an analysis, and roughly 11 million of them were shared. Only in-frame clones appear in the TCRdb table, and some are missing; sequencing was by immunoSEQ multiplex PCR. From that table come the V and J calls and clone size; the DNA was used to work out D and trimming. The sample yields roughly 150,000 clones, more than 75% seen once. Regarding this clone: What it recognizes is unknown.

What was sequenced was PBMCs. The chain has TRBV5-1 and TRBJ2-1, with D possibly TRBD2 on 6 matching bases. The origin of this receptor is a male donor in good health and CMV-seronegative. CDR3 loop: CASRGGNNEQFF. The DNA for the CDR3 is TGCGCCAGCCGTGGGGGGAACAATGAGCAGTTCTTC. The full variable domain, with the rest looked up from reference TRBV5-1 and TRBJ2-1, is KAGVTQTPRYLIKTRGQQVTLSCSPISGHRSVSWYQQTPGQGLQFLFEYFSETQRNKGNFPGRFSGRQFSNSRSEMNVSTLELGDSALYLCASRGGNNEQFFGPGTRLTVL.